The rows below give T cell receptor beta chains drawn from one sample of a study of T cells after yellow fever vaccination. MiXCR, applied by TCRdb to the 5' RACE reads, yields one record per CDR3 protein. This sample has about 340,000 distinct CDR3 sequences, with around 3.9% found just once. The sample was PBMCs, taken 5 days after the yellow fever booster vaccination. These receptors were collected from a man younger than 35 who received the YFV17D yellow fever vaccine. Each CDR3 is given with its conserved first and last residue. Fields, in order: V gene, clone size, J gene, D gene, CDR3 DNA, CDR3 protein. A D gene is named only where the DNA matches it firmly. Clone size, where shown, is once, few, many, or a class for clones that have expanded.

TRBV7-3,few,TRBJ2-3,.,TGTGCCAGCAGCTCCATAAGGGGGAGCGGGGAGAGGGATACGCAGTATTTT,CASSSIRGSGERDTQYF
TRBV18,.,TRBJ2-7,.,TGTGCCAGCTCACCAGCGAATAACTACGAGCAGTACTTC,CASSPANNYEQYF
TRBV29-1,few,TRBJ1-5,TRBD1,TGCAGCGTTGCCGGACAGGAAAATCAGCCCCAGCATTTT,CSVAGQENQPQHF
TRBV18,.,TRBJ1-2,.,TGTGCCAGCTCACCGGAGGCGGTCTATGGCTACACCTTC,CASSPEAVYGYTF
TRBV5-1,.,TRBJ2-3,TRBD2,TGCGCCAGAAACCGACTAGCGGGGGGGACCACAGTTACGCAGTATTTT,CARNRLAGGTTVTQYF
TRBV4-1,many,TRBJ2-4,.,TGCGCCAGCAGCCAAGACTCGAAGGAACCAAACATTCAGTACTTC,CASSQDSKEPNIQYF
TRBV6-2/TRBV6-3,many,TRBJ2-1,.,TGTGCCAGCAGTTACCGGACTGAGCAGTTCTTC,CASSYRTEQFF
TRBV24-1,.,TRBJ2-3,TRBD1,TGTGCCACCAAGGACAGGGGCCCAACAGATACGCAGTATTTT,CATKDRGPTDTQYF
TRBV12-3/TRBV12-4,many,TRBJ1-1,.,TGTGCCAGCGGAAACACGGTCGGCACTGAAGCTTTCTTT,CASGNTVGTEAFF
TRBV7-9,many,TRBJ1-6,.,TGTGCCAGCAGCCTTGGGGGGGTAAGGTCACCCCTCCACTTT,CASSLGGVRSPLHF
TRBV20-1,many,TRBJ2-1,.,TGCAGTGCGGACCGACGGCTCAATGAGCAGTTCTTC,CSADRRLNEQFF
TRBV9,.,TRBJ2-3,TRBD2,TGTGCCAGCTCACTTAATACCGGGACTAGCGCTACAGATACGCAGTATTTT,CASSLNTGTSATDTQYF
TRBV7-2,.,TRBJ2-1,.,TGTGCCAGCAGCCAAGACTGGGGGGAAGGGCAGTTCTTC,CASSQDWGEGQFF
TRBV13,.,TRBJ2-2,.,TGTGCCAGCAGCTTAGGCCTCAGGGTCGGGGAGCTGTTTTTT,CASSLGLRVGELFF
TRBV7-2,.,TRBJ2-3,.,TGTGCCAGCAGCTTAACTAGTATTGGGTATCATACGCAGTATTTT,CASSLTSIGYHTQYF
TRBV9,.,TRBJ2-3,TRBD2,TGTGCCAGCAGCCTCTTAGCGGGGGACACAGATACGCAGTATTTT,CASSLLAGDTDTQYF
TRBV5-4,.,TRBJ2-1,.,TGTGCCAGCAACCACCCTAGGAACCACAATGAGCAGTTCTTC,CASNHPRNHNEQFF
TRBV7-9,few,TRBJ2-3,TRBD1,TGTGCCAGCAGCTTCGGGACAGGGGAAACAGATACGCAGTATTTT,CASSFGTGETDTQYF
TRBV5-6,few,TRBJ2-5,.,TGTGCCAGCAGCTTGGATCGGTGGGTGCTACACGAAGAGACCCAGTACTTC,CASSLDRWVLHEETQYF